This entry features one T cell receptor (beta chain) sequence. Its matching antigen is unknown. These data are taken from a study of beta chain features in type 1 diabetes. Study-level findings and limits: In every one of the four CD4+ subsets, TCRB CDR3s were moderately but significantly shorter in Type 1 diabetes patients. Sequencing used cDNA, and cells with high TCR expression could therefore be over-represented.

Sorted CD4+ subsets: naive, central memory, regulatory, stem cell-like memory (CD45RO/CCR7/CD25/CD127/CD95/CD27 panel). Purity above 95% was achieved in all sorted populations. All of the isolated RNA was reverse transcribed, so expressed TCRB transcripts were sequenced. The data were produced by immunoSEQ multiplex PCR, yet TCRdb's version contains in-frame clones alone and is incomplete. The sample yields roughly 230,000 clones, around 9.6% seen once. This CDR3 spans 13 amino acids. Germline loops: CDR1 GTSNPN, CDR2 SVGIG (reference sequence). V was cut by 2 bases and J by 14 bases, with 20 bases left in between.

The sequencing input was naive CD4+ T cells from blood. The chain recombines TRBV30 with TRBJ2-3, with D unresolved. This clonotype was obtained from a woman aged 18-30 years in good health. The CDR3 here is CAWSSATFDSRYF. For the CDR3, the DNA is TGTGCCTGGAGTTCAGCGACGTTCGATTCGCGGTATTTT.